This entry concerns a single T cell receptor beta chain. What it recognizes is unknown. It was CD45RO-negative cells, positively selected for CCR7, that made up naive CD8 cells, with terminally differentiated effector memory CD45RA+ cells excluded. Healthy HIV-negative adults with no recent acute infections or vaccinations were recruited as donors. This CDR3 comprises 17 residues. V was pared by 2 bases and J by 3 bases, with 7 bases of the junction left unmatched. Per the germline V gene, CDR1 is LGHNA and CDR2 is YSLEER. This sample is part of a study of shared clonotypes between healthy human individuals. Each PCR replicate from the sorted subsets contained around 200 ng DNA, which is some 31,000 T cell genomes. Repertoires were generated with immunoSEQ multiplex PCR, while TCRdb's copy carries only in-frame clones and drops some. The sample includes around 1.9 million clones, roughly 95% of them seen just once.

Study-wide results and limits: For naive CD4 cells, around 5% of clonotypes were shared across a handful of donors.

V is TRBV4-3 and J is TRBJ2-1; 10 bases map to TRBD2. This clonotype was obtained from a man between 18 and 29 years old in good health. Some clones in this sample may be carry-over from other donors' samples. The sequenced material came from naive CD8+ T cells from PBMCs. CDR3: CASSQSALAGIYNEQFF. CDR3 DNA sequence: TGCGCCAGCAGCCAATCCGCACTAGCGGGAATCTACAATGAGCAGTTCTTC.